This TCR beta chain is drawn from a study of somatic mutations in cytotoxic T cells in rheumatoid arthritis. Sequencing was performed with immunoSEQ multiplex PCR; in TCRdb, only in-frame clones are kept and a portion is missing. The sample has some 35,000 clones, about four fifths seen once. This receptor was taken from a man between 40 and 49 years old in good health. The specimen sequenced was CD8+ T cells sorted from blood.

The CDR3 DNA reads TGTGCCAGCAGTCCGAGACTACCCCCCTACGAGCAGTACTTC. It yields the protein CASSPRLPPYEQYF. The chain carries TRBV27 and TRBJ2-7; D is possibly TRBD2 (5 bases). V shed 5 bases and J shed 2 bases, with 13 bases lying between them. Germline-derived CDR1 and CDR2 are MNHEY and SMNVEV (reference sequence). This CDR3 has 14 amino acids.